These 6 T cell receptor beta chains were all obtained from the same sample, sequenced in a study of CD8+CD57+ T cells in acquired aplastic anemia. It was genomic DNA that served as the template for profiling TCR beta VDJ and CDR3. TCRdb reprocessed the reads via MiXCR and lists one record per CDR3 protein. The sample holds about 420,000 distinct CDR3 sequences, about two thirds seen once. The specimen sequenced was sorted CD4+, CD8+, or CD8+CD57+ T cells (not recorded which) from PBMCs. The receptors stem from a human donor in good health, serving as a control.

This clonotype was counted between two and nine times. This sequence joins TRBV7-2 and TRBJ2-5; D remains unclear. V was pared by 4 bases and J by 5 bases, with 11 bases between. The CDR3 spans 13 residues. Germline lookup yields CDR1 SGHTA and CDR2 FQGNSA. The CDR3 here is CASSSGWRETQYF. The CDR3 coding sequence is TGTGCCAGCAGCTCAGGTTGGCGTGAGACCCAGTACTTC.

This clonotype showed up many times. The genes are TRBV7-2 and TRBJ2-2; 9 bases are a match to TRBD1. Germline V gene data show CDR1 as SGHTA and CDR2 as FQGNSA. The J segment lost 4 bases and the V segment lost 1 base, leaving 4 bases of the junction unmatched. The CDR3 consists of 16 residues. CDR3 sequence reads: CASSLGQGVATGELFF. The CDR3 region has the DNA TGTGCCAGCAGCTTAGGACAGGGGGTGGCCACCGGGGAGCTGTTTTTT.

This clonotype was recorded many times. The chain uses TRBV6-5 and TRBJ1-5; D remains ambiguous. Trimming took 0 bases from V and 7 from J, leaving 10 bases between them. The CDR3 runs 14 residues. Germline V gives CDR1 MNHEY, CDR2 SVGAGI. CDR3 amino acids: CASSYSKSWQPQHF. The CDR3 nucleotides read TGTGCCAGCAGTTACTCAAAGTCGTGGCAGCCCCAGCATTTT.

Concerning this clonotype: The junction differs from germline at one of its ends, possibly a read error. V is TRBV20-1 and J is TRBJ2-1; TRBD2 is a possible D gene (5 bases). Germline loops: CDR1 DFQATT, CDR2 SNEGSKA (reference sequence). The CDR3 contains 16 residues. The CDR3 DNA sequence: TGCGGTGCGCCCGGCCGGCGGGCCCCCGGCTACAATGAGCAGTTCTTC. Translation gives CGAPGRRAPGYNEQFF.

On this clonotype: At one end, the junction sequence differs from germline, possibly due to a read error. The rearrangement joins TRBV7-2 to TRBJ1-6; D unresolved. The CDR3 contains 16 residues. Germline CDR1 is SGHTA and CDR2 is FQGNSA. CDR3 bases: TGCGCCAGCAGCGGAGGCCGGGCAGGCGGAGGTTCACTCCTCCACTTT. Its protein product is CASSGGRAGGGSLLHF.

The chain is built from TRBV29-1 and TRBJ2-7, with D possibly TRBD2 on 7 matching bases. CDR1 and CDR2 (germline): SQVTM, ANQGSEA. The CDR3 contains 12 residues. The V and J ends lost 7 bases and 3 bases respectively, with 13 bases between them. Here the CDR3 DNA reads TGCAGCGGAGGGGGGGTTAACTACGAGCAGTACTTC. Its protein product is CSGGGVNYEQYF.